Presented here are 20 T cell receptor beta chains from one specimen sequenced in a study of cytomegalovirus exposure and HLA in healthy donors. 13 Jbeta primers and 60 Vbeta primers were used for the PCR. Some clones are missing from TCRdb's copy, which holds only in-frame ones; the method was immunoSEQ multiplex PCR. The sample has 100,000 to 150,000 clones, around four fifths seen once; the top ten hold 5% to 5.5%. The specimen was PBMCs. The receptors were gathered from a man aged 25-45 years in good health and CMV-seronegative.

The chain combines TRBV9 with TRBJ2-5; TRBD1 agrees at 7 bases. The ends lost 4 bases at V and 5 bases at J; junction bases unmatched: 14. The CDR3 length is 16 residues. From germline, CDR1 is SGDLS and CDR2 YYNGEE. CDR3 amino acids: CASSPGTVARRETQYF. The CDR3 nucleotides read TGTGCCAGCAGCCCTGGGACAGTTGCCCGGAGGGAGACCCAGTACTTC. Looking up the rest from reference TRBV9 and TRBJ2-5 gives the full variable domain: DSGVTQTPKHLITATGQRVTLRCSPRSGDLSVYWYQQSLDQGLQFLIQYYNGEERAKGNILERFSAQQFPDLHSELNLSSLELGDSALYFCASSPGTVARRETQYFGPGTRLLVL.

The V gene is TRBV7-9, the J gene TRBJ2-7; the D is unclear. The germline V gene has CDR1 SEHNR and CDR2 FQNEAQ (reference sequence). The CDR3 has 15 amino acids. V lost 3 bases and J 0 bases, leaving 12 bases between the germline ends. The CDR3: CASSFEESFSYEQYF. The CDR3 region has the DNA TGTGCCAGCAGCTTCGAGGAGTCATTCTCCTACGAGCAGTACTTC.

The chain combines TRBV2 with TRBJ2-5; D remains ambiguous. The DNA end is more similar to TRBJ2-7, so the J call may be wrong. The germline V gene encodes CDR1 SNHLY and CDR2 FYNNEI. The CDR3 has 11 residues. The CDR3 spells CASSEGGEQYF. The CDR3, as DNA: TGTGCCAGCAGTGAAGGCGGCGAGCAGTACTTC.

The chain links TRBV18 to TRBJ2-2; 10 bases are a match to TRBD1. Unmatched junction bases numbered 16, after V lost 2 bases and J lost 4 bases. The CDR3 totals 20 residues. Germline CDR1 and CDR2: KGHSH and LQKENI. CDR3 in amino acids: CASSPSSRRQGALGTGELFF. CDR3 nucleotide sequence: TGTGCCAGCTCACCAAGTTCCCGAAGACAGGGGGCGCTTGGCACCGGGGAGCTGTTTTTT.

J is TRBJ1-6 and V is TRBV7-9; 10 bases line up with TRBD1. The CDR3 contains 14 residues. Germline CDR1 reads SEHNR; CDR2 reads FQNEAQ (reference sequence). V shed 5 bases and J 7 bases; nucleotides not matched to a gene: 2. The CDR3 DNA follows: TGTGCCAGCAGCCGGGGACAGGGGAATTCACCCCTCCACTTT. This sequence encodes CASSRGQGNSPLHF. Filled out from reference TRBV7-9 and TRBJ1-6, the complete variable domain reads DTGVSQNPRHKITKRGQNVTFRCDPISEHNRLYWYRQTLGQGPEFLTYFQNEAQLEKSRLLSDRFSAERPKGSFSTLEIQRTEQGDSAMYLCASSRGQGNSPLHFGNGTRLTVT.

DNA of the CDR3: TGCAGCGTTGATGCCCTTATTCGGCCGGGCACTGAAGCTTTCTTT. Its protein is CSVDALIRPGTEAFF. The chain carries TRBV29-1 and TRBJ1-1, with D uncertain. Germline V gene sequence: CDR1 SQVTM, CDR2 ANQGSEA. V was shortened by 3 bases and J by 4 bases, with 18 bases between the two germline ends. The CDR3 contains 15 residues.

The CDR3 region is CAWSVQLAAGSYEQYF. The DNA for the CDR3 is TGTGCCTGGAGTGTACAACTAGCTGCGGGCTCCTACGAGCAGTACTTC. V gene TRBV30 combines with J gene TRBJ2-7, with D perhaps TRBD2 (6 bases). V was pared by 0 bases and J by 0 bases, with 15 bases between. The CDR3 has 16 residues. The germline gives CDR1 GTSNPN, CDR2 SVGIG (reference sequence). The full variable domain, its missing parts supplied by reference TRBV30 and TRBJ2-7, is SQTIHQWPATLVQPVGSPLSLECTVEGTSNPNLYWYRQAAGRGLQLLFYSVGIGQISSEVPQNLSASRPQDRQFILSSKKLLLSDSGFYLCAWSVQLAAGSYEQYFGPGTRLTVT.

This chain links TRBV10-1 with TRBJ1-3; D gene ambiguous. The germline V and J ends were trimmed by 10 bases and 4 bases, with 23 bases remaining between them. Germline CDR1 reads WNHNN; CDR2 reads SYGVQD (reference sequence). The CDR3 spans 16 residues. CDR3 region: CATYRSSAPPGNTIYF. DNA for the CDR3: TGCGCCACCTACCGCTCCTCCGCGCCGCCGGGAAACACCATATATTTT.

V and J are TRBV4-3 and TRBJ2-2; TRBD1 aligns across 7 bases. Germline lookup yields CDR1 LGHNA and CDR2 YSLEER. This CDR3 contains 15 residues. Trimming removed 0 bases from V and 7 bases from J; junction bases left unmatched: 5. CDR3: CASSQERGRNGELFF. CDR3 coding DNA: TGCGCCAGCAGCCAAGAGAGGGGGCGGAACGGGGAGCTGTTTTTT.

The chain employs TRBV6-5 and TRBJ2-2; tentatively, D is TRBD1 (5 bases). The germline CDR1 and CDR2 sequences are MNHEY and SVGAGI. Trimming pared 2 bases from V and 4 bases from J, leaving 11 bases between. This CDR3 has 15 amino acids. CDR3 DNA sequence: TGTGCCAGCAGTTACGGGTCAGGGTTCACCGGGGAGCTGTTTTTT. Its protein is CASSYGSGFTGELFF.

This rearrangement joins TRBV2 to TRBJ1-1; TRBD1 matches 8 bases. With V trimmed by 5 bases and J by 4 bases, 18 bases remained unmatched. CDR1 is SNHLY, CDR2 FYNNEI, per germline. The CDR3 loop spans 18 amino acids. This chain's CDR3 is CASSTPGGAGGLGTEAFF. The CDR3 DNA sequence: TGTGCCAGCAGTACCCCAGGGGGCGCAGGGGGTCTGGGCACTGAAGCTTTCTTT. The full variable domain, completed using reference TRBV2 and TRBJ1-1, is EPEVTQTPSHQVTQMGQEVILRCVPISNHLYFYWYRQILGQKVEFLVSFYNNEISEKSEIFDDQFSVERPDGSNFTLKIRSTKLEDSAMYFCASSTPGGAGGLGTEAFFGQGTRLTVV.

The V and J genes are TRBV6-1 and TRBJ2-1, with TRBD2 matching over 9 bases. With V trimmed by 8 bases and J by 3 bases, 8 bases remained unmatched. Germline CDR1 reads MNHNS; CDR2 reads SASEGT. This CDR3 spans 15 amino acids. The CDR3 region is CASPEGREGYNEQFF. CDR3 in DNA: TGTGCCAGCCCAGAAGGGCGGGAGGGCTACAATGAGCAGTTCTTC.

The V and J genes are TRBV6-1 and TRBJ1-1; unclear D gene. Germline loops: CDR1 MNHNS, CDR2 SASEGT. The CDR3 sequence is 12 residues long. V lost 3 bases to trimming and J lost 4 bases, with 6 bases between them. The CDR3 DNA follows: TGTGCCAGCAGTGAGCAGGCCACTGAAGCTTTCTTT. The encoded protein is CASSEQATEAFF.

This clone showed up just a few times. The chain links TRBV25-1 to TRBJ2-3; 7 bases are a match to TRBD1. Germline V gene data show CDR1 as MGHDK and CDR2 as SYGVNS. With V trimmed by 3 bases and J by 4 bases, 10 bases remained unmatched. The CDR3 spans 16 residues. For the CDR3, the DNA is TGTGCCAGCAGTGAGGCCAGGGGGAAGGGGGCAGATACGCAGTATTTT. It translates to CASSEARGKGADTQYF.

This clone came up once. This chain uses TRBV2 with TRBJ2-5; D is possibly TRBD1 or TRBD2 (5 bases each). The CDR3 sequence is 14 residues long. V was cut by 8 bases and J by 5 bases, with 18 bases left in between. Germline V CDR1 and CDR2: SNHLY, FYNNEI. The CDR3 here is CASGGTGMGETQYF. The CDR3 DNA reads as TGTGCCAGCGGTGGGACCGGGATGGGGGAGACCCAGTACTTC.

This chain joins TRBV2 and TRBJ2-7; TRBD1 matches 9 bases. Germline V gene sequence: CDR1 SNHLY, CDR2 FYNNEI. CDR3 length: 13 residues. V trimming: 8 bases; J trimming: 3 bases; junction bases outside the gene matches: 5. CDR3 nucleotide sequence: TGTGCCAGCGGGACAGGGCAAGGCTACGAGCAGTACTTC. Its translation is CASGTGQGYEQYF.

Of note for this clone: The sample carries other DNA sequences with the same CDR3. This chain links TRBV19 with TRBJ1-6; 9 positions match TRBD1. J gave up 7 bases and V 6 bases, and 4 bases lay outside the gene matches. The CDR3 is 14 amino acids. Looked up from germline, CDR1 is LNHDA and CDR2 is SQIVND (reference sequence). Here the CDR3 DNA reads TGTGCCAGTAGGAGGACAGGGGAAAATTCACCCCTCCACTTT. Its protein is CASRRTGENSPLHF.

CDR3 DNA: TGTGCCAGCAGTTGGACAGTAAACACTGAAGCTTTCTTT. Amino acid sequence: CASSWTVNTEAFF. The V call is TRBV2, the J call TRBJ1-1; TRBD1 is a possible D gene (6 bases). The V end lost 5 bases, the J end lost 2 bases, and 9 bases lay between the germline ends. The CDR3 loop spans 13 amino acids. CDR1 and CDR2 (germline): SNHLY, FYNNEI.

The chain carries TRBV4-1 and TRBJ2-1; 7 bases map to TRBD2. The junction had 8 bases not matched to a gene; V was cut back by 6 bases and J by 3 bases. The germline CDR1 and CDR2 sequences are MGHRA and YSYEKL. The CDR3 is made up of 15 amino acids. The CDR3 DNA follows: TGCGCCAGCAGTGTGATCGGGAGGCGCTACAATGAGCAGTTCTTC. Its translation: CASSVIGRRYNEQFF.

This clone came up once. The chain joins TRBV28 to TRBJ1-1, with D unresolved. The CDR3 consists of 14 residues. CDR1 is MDHEN and CDR2 is SYDVKM in the germline V gene. V gave up 1 base and J gave up 5 bases, with 11 bases separating them. This CDR3 is CASSLSSGGTEAFF. CDR3 bases: TGTGCCAGCAGTTTATCGTCCGGCGGGACTGAAGCTTTCTTT. The full variable domain, in which reference TRBV28 and TRBJ1-1 provide the parts outside the CDR3, is DVKVTQSSRYLVKRTGEKVFLECVQDMDHENMFWYRQDPGLGLRLIYFSYDVKMKEKGDIPEGYSVSREKKERFSLILESASTNQTSMYLCASSLSSGGTEAFFGQGTRLTVV.